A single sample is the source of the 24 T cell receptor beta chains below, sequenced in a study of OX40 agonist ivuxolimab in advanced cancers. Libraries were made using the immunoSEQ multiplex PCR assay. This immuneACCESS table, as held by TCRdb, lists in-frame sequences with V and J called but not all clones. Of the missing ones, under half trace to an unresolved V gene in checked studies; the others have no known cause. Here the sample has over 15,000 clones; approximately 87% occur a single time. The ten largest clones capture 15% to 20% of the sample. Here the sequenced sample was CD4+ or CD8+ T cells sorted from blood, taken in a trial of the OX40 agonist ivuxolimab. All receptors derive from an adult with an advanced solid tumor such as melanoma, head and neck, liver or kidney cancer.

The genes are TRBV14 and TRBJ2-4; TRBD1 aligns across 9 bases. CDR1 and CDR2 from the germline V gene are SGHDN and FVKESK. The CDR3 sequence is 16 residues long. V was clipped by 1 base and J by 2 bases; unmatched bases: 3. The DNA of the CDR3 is TGTGCCAGCAGCCAAGGGACAGGGGTGACCAAAAACATTCAGTACTTC. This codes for CASSQGTGVTKNIQYF. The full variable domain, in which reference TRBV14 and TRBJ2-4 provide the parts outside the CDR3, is EAGVTQFPSHSVIEKGQTVTLRCDPISGHDNLYWYRRVMGKEIKFLLHFVKESKQDESGMPNNRFLAERTGGTYSTLKVQPAELEDSGVYFCASSQGTGVTKNIQYFGAGTRLSVL.

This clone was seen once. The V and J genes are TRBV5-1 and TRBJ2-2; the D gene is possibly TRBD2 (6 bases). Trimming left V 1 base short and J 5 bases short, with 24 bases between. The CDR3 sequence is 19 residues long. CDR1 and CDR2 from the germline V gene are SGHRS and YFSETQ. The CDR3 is CASSLKVGSASRRTGELFF. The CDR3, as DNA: TGCGCCAGCAGCTTGAAGGTCGGGAGCGCATCAAGGAGGACCGGGGAGCTGTTTTTT.

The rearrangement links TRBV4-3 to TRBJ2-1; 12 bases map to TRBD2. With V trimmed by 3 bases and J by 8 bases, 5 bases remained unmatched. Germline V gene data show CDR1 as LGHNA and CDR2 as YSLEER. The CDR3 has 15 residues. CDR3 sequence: CASSHSSGGAHEQFF. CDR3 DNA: TGCGCCAGCAGCCACTCTAGCGGGGGGGCCCATGAGCAGTTCTTC.

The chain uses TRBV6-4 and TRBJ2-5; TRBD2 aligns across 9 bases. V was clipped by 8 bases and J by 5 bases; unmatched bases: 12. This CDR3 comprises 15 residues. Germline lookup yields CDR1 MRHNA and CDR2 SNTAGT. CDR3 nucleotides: TGTGCCAGCGCACCGTTAGCGGGAGATACTGAGACCCAGTACTTC. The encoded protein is CASAPLAGDTETQYF.

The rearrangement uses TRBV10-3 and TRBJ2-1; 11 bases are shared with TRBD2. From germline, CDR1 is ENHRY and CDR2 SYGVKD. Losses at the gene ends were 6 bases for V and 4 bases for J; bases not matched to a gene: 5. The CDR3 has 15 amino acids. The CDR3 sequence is CAISETSGGYNEQFF. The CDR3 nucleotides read TGTGCCATCAGCGAAACTAGCGGGGGATACAATGAGCAGTTCTTC.

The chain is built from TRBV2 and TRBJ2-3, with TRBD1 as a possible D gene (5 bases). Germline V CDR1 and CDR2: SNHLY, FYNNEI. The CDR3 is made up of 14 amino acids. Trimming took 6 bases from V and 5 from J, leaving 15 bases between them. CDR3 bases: TGTGCCAGCAGAGACCAACCCAGGGTAGATACGCAGTATTTT. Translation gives CASRDQPRVDTQYF. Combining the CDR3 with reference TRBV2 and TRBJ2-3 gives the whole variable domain EPEVTQTPSHQVTQMGQEVILRCVPISNHLYFYWYRQILGQKVEFLVSFYNNEISEKSEIFDDQFSVERPDGSNFTLKIRSTKLEDSAMYFCASRDQPRVDTQYFGPGTRLTVL.

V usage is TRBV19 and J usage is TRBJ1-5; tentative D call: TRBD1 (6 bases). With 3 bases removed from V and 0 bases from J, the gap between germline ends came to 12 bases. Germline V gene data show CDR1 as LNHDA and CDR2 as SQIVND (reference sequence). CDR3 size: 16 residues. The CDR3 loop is CASSMRKGHSNQPQHF. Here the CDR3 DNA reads TGTGCCAGTAGTATGAGGAAGGGACATAGCAATCAGCCCCAGCATTTT.

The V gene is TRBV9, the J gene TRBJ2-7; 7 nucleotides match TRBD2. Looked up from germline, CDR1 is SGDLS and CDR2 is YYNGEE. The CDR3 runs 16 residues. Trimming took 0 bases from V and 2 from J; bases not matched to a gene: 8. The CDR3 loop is CASSVDPLAVTYEQYF. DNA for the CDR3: TGTGCCAGCAGCGTAGACCCGCTAGCGGTTACCTACGAGCAGTACTTC. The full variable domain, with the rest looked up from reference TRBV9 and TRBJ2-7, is DSGVTQTPKHLITATGQRVTLRCSPRSGDLSVYWYQQSLDQGLQFLIQYYNGEERAKGNILERFSAQQFPDLHSELNLSSLELGDSALYFCASSVDPLAVTYEQYFGPGTRLTVT.

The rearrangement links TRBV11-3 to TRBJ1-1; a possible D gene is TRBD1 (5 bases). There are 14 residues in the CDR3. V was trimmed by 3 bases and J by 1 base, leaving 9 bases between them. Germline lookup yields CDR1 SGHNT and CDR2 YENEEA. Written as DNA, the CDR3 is TGTGCCAGCAGCTTGGGACCAGCGAACACTGAAGCTTTCTTT. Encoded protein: CASSLGPANTEAFF.

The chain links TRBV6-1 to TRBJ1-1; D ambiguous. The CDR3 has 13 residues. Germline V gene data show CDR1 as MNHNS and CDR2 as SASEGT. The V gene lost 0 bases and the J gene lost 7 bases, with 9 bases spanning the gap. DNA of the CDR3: TGTGCCAGCAGTGAAGCGACCCAAGGTGAAGCTTTCTTT. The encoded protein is CASSEATQGEAFF.

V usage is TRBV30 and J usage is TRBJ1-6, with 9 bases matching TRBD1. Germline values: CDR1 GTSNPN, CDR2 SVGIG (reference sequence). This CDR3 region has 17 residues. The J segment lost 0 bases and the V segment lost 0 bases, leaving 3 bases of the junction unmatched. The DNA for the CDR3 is TGTGCCTGGAGTGTCGACAGGGGGGTCTCCTATAATTCACCCCTCCACTTT. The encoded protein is CAWSVDRGVSYNSPLHF.

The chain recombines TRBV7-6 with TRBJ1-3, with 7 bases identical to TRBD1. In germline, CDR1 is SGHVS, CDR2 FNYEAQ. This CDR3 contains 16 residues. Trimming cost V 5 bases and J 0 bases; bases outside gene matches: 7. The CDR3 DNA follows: TGTGCCAGCAGCCCCGGACAGGCCCTCTCTGGAAACACCATATATTTT. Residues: CASSPGQALSGNTIYF.

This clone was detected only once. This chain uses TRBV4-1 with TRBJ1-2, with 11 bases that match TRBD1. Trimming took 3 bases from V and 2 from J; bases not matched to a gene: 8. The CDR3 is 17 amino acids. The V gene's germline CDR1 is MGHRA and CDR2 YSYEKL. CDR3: CASSQILRDRGNYGYTF. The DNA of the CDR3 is TGCGCCAGCAGCCAGATTCTCCGGGACAGGGGGAACTATGGCTACACCTTC.

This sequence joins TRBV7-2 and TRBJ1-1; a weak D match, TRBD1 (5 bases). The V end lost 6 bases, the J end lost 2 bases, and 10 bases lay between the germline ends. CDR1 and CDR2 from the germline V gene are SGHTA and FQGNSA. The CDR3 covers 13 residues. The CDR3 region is CASSPGHNTEAFF. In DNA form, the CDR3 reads TGTGCCAGCAGTCCTGGACACAACACTGAAGCTTTCTTT. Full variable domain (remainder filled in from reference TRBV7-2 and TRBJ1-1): GAGVSQSPSNKVTEKGKDVELRCDPISGHTALYWYRQSLGQGLEFLIYFQGNSAPDKSGLPSDRFSAERTGGSVSTLTIQRTQQEDSAVYLCASSPGHNTEAFFGQGTRLTVV.

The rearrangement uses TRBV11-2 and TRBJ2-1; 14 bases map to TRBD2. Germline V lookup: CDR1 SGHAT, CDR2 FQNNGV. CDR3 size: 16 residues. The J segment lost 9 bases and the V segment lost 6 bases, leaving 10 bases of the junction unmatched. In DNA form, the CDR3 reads TGTGCCAGCAGGCCTCCGGGACTAGCGGGAGTCGGTGAGCAGTTCTTC. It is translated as CASRPPGLAGVGEQFF.

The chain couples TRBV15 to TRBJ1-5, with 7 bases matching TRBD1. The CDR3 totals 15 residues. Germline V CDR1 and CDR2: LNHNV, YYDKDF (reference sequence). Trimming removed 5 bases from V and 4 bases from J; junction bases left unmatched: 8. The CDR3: CATSGGGTVNQPQHF. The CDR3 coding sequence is TGTGCCACCAGCGGAGGAGGGACAGTAAATCAGCCCCAGCATTTT.

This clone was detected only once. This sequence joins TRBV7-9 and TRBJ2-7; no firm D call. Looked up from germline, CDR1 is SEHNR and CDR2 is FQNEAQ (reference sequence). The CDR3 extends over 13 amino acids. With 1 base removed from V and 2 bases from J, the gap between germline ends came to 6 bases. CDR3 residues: CASSLGDTYEQYF. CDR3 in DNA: TGTGCCAGCAGCTTAGGAGACACCTACGAGCAGTACTTC.

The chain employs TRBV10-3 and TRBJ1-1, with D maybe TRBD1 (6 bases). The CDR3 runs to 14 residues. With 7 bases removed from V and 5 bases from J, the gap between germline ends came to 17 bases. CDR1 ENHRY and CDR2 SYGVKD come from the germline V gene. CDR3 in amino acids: CAIKAAQGRTEAFF. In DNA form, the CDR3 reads TGTGCCATCAAAGCCGCCCAGGGGAGGACTGAAGCTTTCTTT.

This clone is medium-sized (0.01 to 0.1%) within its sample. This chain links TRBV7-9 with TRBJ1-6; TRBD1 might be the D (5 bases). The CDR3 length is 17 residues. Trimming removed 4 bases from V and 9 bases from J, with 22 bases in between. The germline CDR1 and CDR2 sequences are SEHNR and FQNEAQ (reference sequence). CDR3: CASSSHDKRGGRSPLHF. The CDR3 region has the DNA TGTGCCAGCAGCTCGCACGATAAAAGGGGAGGTCGTTCACCCCTCCACTTT.

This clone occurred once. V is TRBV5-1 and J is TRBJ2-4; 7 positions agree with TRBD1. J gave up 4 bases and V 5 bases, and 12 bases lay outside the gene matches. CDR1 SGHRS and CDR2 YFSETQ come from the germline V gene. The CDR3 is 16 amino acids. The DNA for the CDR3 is TGCGCCAGCAGTCTTCAGGGGGACGCTGTTAAAAACATTCAGTACTTC. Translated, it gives CASSLQGDAVKNIQYF.

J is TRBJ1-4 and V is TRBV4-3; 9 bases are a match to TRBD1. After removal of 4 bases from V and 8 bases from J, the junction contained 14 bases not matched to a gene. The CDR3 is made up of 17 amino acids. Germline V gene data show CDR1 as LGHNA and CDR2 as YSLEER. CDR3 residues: CASSRGTLRTGDEKLFF. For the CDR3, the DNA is TGCGCCAGCAGCCGAGGGACCCTTCGGACAGGGGACGAAAAACTGTTTTTT.

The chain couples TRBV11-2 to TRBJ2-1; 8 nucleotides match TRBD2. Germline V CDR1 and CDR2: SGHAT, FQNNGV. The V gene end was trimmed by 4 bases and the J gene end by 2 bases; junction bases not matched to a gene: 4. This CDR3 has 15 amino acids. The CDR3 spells CASSSYGGAYNEQFF. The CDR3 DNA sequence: TGTGCCAGCAGCTCGTACGGGGGGGCCTACAATGAGCAGTTCTTC.

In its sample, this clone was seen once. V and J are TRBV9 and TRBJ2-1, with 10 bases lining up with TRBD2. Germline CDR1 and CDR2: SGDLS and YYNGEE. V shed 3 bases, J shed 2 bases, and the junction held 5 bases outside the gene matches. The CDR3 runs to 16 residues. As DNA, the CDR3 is TGTGCCAGCAGCGCTAGCGGGGGAGTCACCTACAATGAGCAGTTCTTC. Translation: CASSASGGVTYNEQFF.

The CDR3 sequence is CSARSQETQYF. The CDR3 coding sequence is TGCAGTGCTAGGTCCCAAGAGACCCAGTACTTC. The chain uses TRBV20-1 and TRBJ2-5, with no clear D. Germline V gene lookup returns CDR1 DFQATT and CDR2 SNEGSKA (reference sequence). V lost 3 bases, J lost 1 base, and 3 bases lay in between. The CDR3 length is 11 residues.